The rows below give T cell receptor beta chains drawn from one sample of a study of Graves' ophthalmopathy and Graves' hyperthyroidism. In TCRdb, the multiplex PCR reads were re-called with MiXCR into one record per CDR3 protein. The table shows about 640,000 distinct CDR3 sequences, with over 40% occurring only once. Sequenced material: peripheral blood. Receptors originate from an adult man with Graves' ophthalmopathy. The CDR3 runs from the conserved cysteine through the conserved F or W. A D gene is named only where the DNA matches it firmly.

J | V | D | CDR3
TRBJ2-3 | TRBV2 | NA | CASSATVRGIDTQYF
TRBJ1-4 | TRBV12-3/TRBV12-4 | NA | CASSFRDMEYEKLFF
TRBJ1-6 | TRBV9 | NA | CASSVGGGNSPLHF
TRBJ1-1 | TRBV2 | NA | CASSDTGNTEAFF
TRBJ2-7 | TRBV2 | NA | CASSQTSGRDLYEQYF
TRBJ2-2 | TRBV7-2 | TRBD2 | CASSFGRGGRPGELFF
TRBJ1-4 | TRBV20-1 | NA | CSASRQRGEELFF
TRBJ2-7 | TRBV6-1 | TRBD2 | CASSVTSGTYEQYF
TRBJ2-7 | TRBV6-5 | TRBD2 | CASSSPAGNYEQYF
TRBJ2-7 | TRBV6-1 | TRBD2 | CASSYSKVAGNYEQYF
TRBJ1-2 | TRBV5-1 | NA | CASSEDGFGYGYTF
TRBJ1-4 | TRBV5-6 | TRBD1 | CASSQNRGANEKLFF
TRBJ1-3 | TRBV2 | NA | CASSETPRASFANTIYF
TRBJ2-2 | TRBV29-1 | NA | CSGSWANTGELFF
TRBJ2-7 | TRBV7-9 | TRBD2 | CASSPRLAGNYKQYF
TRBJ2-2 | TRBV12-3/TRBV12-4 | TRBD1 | CASSPTGISPGELFF
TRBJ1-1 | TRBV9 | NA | CASSHGAPTEAFF
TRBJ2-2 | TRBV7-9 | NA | CASSYRGPDELFF
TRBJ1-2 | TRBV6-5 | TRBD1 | CASYSPTGLGYTF
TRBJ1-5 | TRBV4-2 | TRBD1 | CASSPGTGGIGNQPQHF
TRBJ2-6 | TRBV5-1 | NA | CASSLGISGANVLTF
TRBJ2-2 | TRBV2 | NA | CASRGRNTGELFF
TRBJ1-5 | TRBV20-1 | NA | CSARYRNQPQHF
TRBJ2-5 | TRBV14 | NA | CASSRPGNGETQYF
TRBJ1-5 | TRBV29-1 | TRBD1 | CSAQTGVSYEHF
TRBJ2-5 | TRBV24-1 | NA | CATSDGGKETQYF
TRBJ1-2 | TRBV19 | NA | CASSKVPRYGYTF
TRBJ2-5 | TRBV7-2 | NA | CASSFGWETQYF
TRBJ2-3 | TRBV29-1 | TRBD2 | CSVEDQLAGGYTQYF
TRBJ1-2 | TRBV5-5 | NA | CASRPGPNSGYTF
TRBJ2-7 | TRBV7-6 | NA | CASSPGSFREQYF
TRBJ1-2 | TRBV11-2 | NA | CACSSGTWGYTF
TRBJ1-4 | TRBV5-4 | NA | CASSPTGGSGGEKLFF
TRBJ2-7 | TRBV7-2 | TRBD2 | CASSVGLESYEQYF